These 30 T cell receptor beta chains were all obtained from the same sample, sequenced in a study of T cell responses to AZD1222 COVID-19 vaccine. Sequenced by immunoSEQ multiplex PCR; TCRdb stores in-frame clones only, minus some. The sample includes approximately 100,000 clones, about 85% seen only once; the top ten take under 2.5%. This specimen consisted of peripheral blood, obtained 28 days after the second AZD1222 dose. The receptors come from an adult who received the AZD1222 COVID-19 vaccine.

The rearrangement joins TRBV6-5 to TRBJ2-2; D is uncertain. The germline V and J ends were trimmed by 4 bases and 8 bases, with 8 bases remaining between them. From germline, CDR1 is MNHEY and CDR2 SVGAGI. This CDR3 is built from 12 residues. Written as DNA, the CDR3 is TGTGCCAGCAGTTTAGCAGAAGGGGAGCTGTTTTTT. This sequence encodes CASSLAEGELFF.

V is TRBV6-5 and J is TRBJ2-7; TRBD1 might be the D (5 bases). The CDR3 has 14 amino acids. From germline, CDR1 is MNHEY and CDR2 SVGAGI. With 4 bases removed from V and 2 bases from J, the gap between germline ends came to 12 bases. CDR3 in amino acids: CASSSTATTYEQYF. The DNA of the CDR3 is TGTGCCAGCAGTTCGACAGCGACAACCTACGAGCAGTACTTC.

CDR3: CASSLGQGVYYGYTF. CDR3 bases: TGCGCCAGCAGCCTGGGACAGGGGGTTTACTATGGCTACACCTTC. The V call is TRBV5-1, the J call TRBJ1-2, with TRBD1 matching 11 bases. Germline V gene data show CDR1 as SGHRS and CDR2 as YFSETQ. The V segment lost 4 bases and the J segment 3 bases; nucleotides outside the gene matches: 5. The CDR3 is made up of 15 amino acids.

V usage is TRBV9 and J usage is TRBJ1-1; unclear D gene. Trimming shortened V by 1 base and J by 1 base, and 5 bases separated the two germline ends. The CDR3 loop spans 13 amino acids. Germline loops: CDR1 SGDLS, CDR2 YYNGEE. In nucleotides, the CDR3 is TGTGCCAGCAGCGTATGGGAGAACACTGAAGCTTTCTTT. Amino acids: CASSVWENTEAFF.

This sequence joins TRBV7-6 and TRBJ2-3; D is unclear. CDR1 and CDR2 (germline): SGHVS, FNYEAQ. The CDR3 runs to 14 residues. The germline V and J ends were trimmed by 1 base and 7 bases, with 12 bases remaining between them. The CDR3 loop reads CASSLVAASNTQYF. The CDR3 DNA reads TGTGCCAGCAGCTTAGTGGCCGCTTCGAATACGCAGTATTTT. The full variable domain, its missing parts supplied by reference TRBV7-6 and TRBJ2-3, is GAGVSQSPRYKVTKRGQDVALRCDPISGHVSLYWYRQALGQGPEFLTYFNYEAQQDKSGLPNDRFSAERPEGSISTLTIQRTEQRDSAMYRCASSLVAASNTQYFGPGTRLTVL.

The chain employs TRBV27 and TRBJ1-5; 9 bases are a match to TRBD1. Unmatched junction bases numbered 11, after V lost 5 bases and J lost 6 bases. Germline V gene sequence: CDR1 MNHEY, CDR2 SMNVEV (reference sequence). This CDR3 contains 16 residues. The CDR3 sequence: CASSPAGTGTRQPQHF. CDR3 in DNA: TGTGCCAGCAGTCCAGCCGGGACAGGGACCCGTCAGCCCCAGCATTTT.

The V and J genes are TRBV7-9 and TRBJ2-3, with TRBD2 matching 9 bases. J gave up 0 bases and V 5 bases, and 12 bases lay outside the gene matches. Germline CDR1 reads SEHNR; CDR2 reads FQNEAQ (reference sequence). The CDR3 totals 18 residues. The CDR3 sequence: CASSPGLATTTSTDTQYF. Written as DNA, the CDR3 is TGTGCCAGCAGCCCGGGACTAGCTACCACGACTAGCACAGATACGCAGTATTTT.

The chain uses TRBV3-1 (or the pseudogene TRBV3-2) and TRBJ1-1, with D unresolved. The CDR3 has 15 residues. Germline-derived CDR1 and CDR2 are LGHDT and YNNKEL (reference sequence). V gave up 3 bases and J gave up 4 bases, with 15 bases separating them. In DNA, the CDR3 is TGTGCCAGCAGCCAGGTTGTGAGGGTGGGCACTGAAGCTTTCTTT. Translated, it gives CASSQVVRVGTEAFF.

This chain uses TRBV18 with TRBJ1-6; maybe TRBD1 (5 bases). Germline assignment: CDR1 KGHSH and CDR2 LQKENI. The length of the CDR3 is 14 residues. V was pared by 1 base and J by 10 bases, with 11 bases between. Here the CDR3 DNA reads TGTGCCAGCTCACCACAGGGGTCTGGGTCACCCCTCCACTTT. It specifies CASSPQGSGSPLHF. Drawing the rest from reference TRBV18 and TRBJ1-6, the complete variable domain is NAGVMQNPRHLVRRRGQEARLRCSPMKGHSHVYWYRQLPEEGLKFMVYLQKENIIDESGMPKERFSAEFPKEGPSILRIQQVVRGDSAAYFCASSPQGSGSPLHFGNGTRLTVT.

This chain joins TRBV14 and TRBJ2-7, with D perhaps assigned TRBD1 or TRBD2 (5 bases each). This CDR3 contains 15 residues. Between the trimmed V and J ends, which lost 0 bases and 8 bases, there was a span of 17 bases. The germline V gene encodes CDR1 SGHDN and CDR2 FVKESK. CDR3 sequence (DNA): TGTGCCAGCAGCCAAGATAGGTGGGGATCGGGACAGCAGTACTTC. Translation: CASSQDRWGSGQQYF.

The chain is built from TRBV3-1 (or the pseudogene TRBV3-2) and TRBJ2-2, with 9 bases matching TRBD2. Trimming at V came to 6 bases and at J to 4 bases, leaving 6 bases not matched to a gene. Germline V gives CDR1 LGHDT, CDR2 YNNKEL (reference sequence). CDR3 length: 15 amino acids. The CDR3 DNA follows: TGTGCCAGCAGGGGGGGACTAGCAGTCACCGGGGAGCTGTTTTTT. Encoded protein: CASRGGLAVTGELFF.

V and J are TRBV2 and TRBJ2-7, with 8 bases matching TRBD2. V was pared by 2 bases and J by 2 bases, with 2 bases of the junction left unmatched. The CDR3 has 14 amino acids. Germline V gene sequence: CDR1 SNHLY, CDR2 FYNNEI. This CDR3 is CASSERREAYEQYF. Written as DNA, the CDR3 is TGTGCCAGCAGTGAACGGCGGGAGGCCTACGAGCAGTACTTC.

This chain connects TRBV11-1 to TRBJ2-7, with 10 nucleotides matching TRBD2. CDR1 SGHAT and CDR2 FQDESV come from the germline V gene (reference sequence). This CDR3 contains 15 residues. J gave up 3 bases and V 2 bases, and 4 bases lay outside the gene matches. CDR3 DNA: TGTGCCAGCAGCTTATCAGCGGGAGGGATCTACGAGCAGTACTTC. Protein sequence: CASSLSAGGIYEQYF. Combining the CDR3 with reference TRBV11-1 and TRBJ2-7 gives the whole variable domain EAEVAQSPRYKITEKSQAVAFWCDPISGHATLYWYRQILGQGPELLVQFQDESVVDDSQLPKDRFSAERLKGVDSTLKIQPAELGDSAMYLCASSLSAGGIYEQYFGPGTRLTVT.

J is TRBJ1-5 and V is TRBV28; perhaps TRBD1 as D (5 bases). V shed 3 bases and J shed 4 bases, with 7 bases lying between them. Germline V gene data show CDR1 as MDHEN and CDR2 as SYDVKM. CDR3 length: 13 amino acids. In nucleotides, the CDR3 is TGTGCCAGCAGTTTTGAGGGGAATCAGCCCCAGCATTTT. It is translated as CASSFEGNQPQHF.

The chain uses TRBV10-3 and TRBJ1-2; possibly TRBD1 for D (5 bases). The CDR3 contains 13 residues. Between the trimmed V and J ends, which lost 4 bases and 1 base, there was a span of 7 bases. CDR1 and CDR2 from the germline V gene are ENHRY and SYGVKD. CDR3 in amino acids: CAISGGGNYGYTF. The CDR3 DNA follows: TGTGCCATCAGTGGCGGGGGTAACTATGGCTACACCTTC.

Here the CDR3 DNA reads TGTGCCAGCAGGCCCTTACCTGGCACAGATACGCAGTATTTT. It specifies CASRPLPGTDTQYF. V and J are TRBV27 and TRBJ2-3; D unresolved. V was cut by 6 bases and J by 1 base, with 11 bases left in between. The V gene's germline CDR1 is MNHEY and CDR2 SMNVEV (reference sequence). The CDR3 contains 14 residues.

This clone was seen a few times. The rearrangement uses TRBV5-1 and TRBJ1-5, with 7 bases matching TRBD1. V trimming: 0 bases; J trimming: 5 bases; junction bases outside the gene matches: 5. CDR1 is SGHRS, CDR2 YFSETQ, per germline. This CDR3 comprises 15 residues. The CDR3 DNA sequence: TGCGCCAGCAGCTTGGGACCCACAGGGGATCAGCCCCAGCATTTT. Residues: CASSLGPTGDQPQHF. Full variable domain (remainder filled in from reference TRBV5-1 and TRBJ1-5): KAGVTQTPRYLIKTRGQQVTLSCSPISGHRSVSWYQQTPGQGLQFLFEYFSETQRNKGNFPGRFSGRQFSNSRSEMNVSTLELGDSALYLCASSLGPTGDQPQHFGDGTRLSIL.

In its sample, this clone was seen a few times. This chain's CDR3 is CASNLWRQGSAAFF. The CDR3 coding sequence is TGTGCCAGCAATCTATGGAGACAGGGGTCGGCAGCTTTCTTT. The chain uses TRBV2 and TRBJ1-1; 8 bases are shared with TRBD1. CDR3 length equals 14 residues. The germline V gene encodes CDR1 SNHLY and CDR2 FYNNEI. The V and J ends lost 7 bases and 10 bases, in that order; junction bases with no gene match: 14.

The chain has TRBV9 and TRBJ1-3; D ambiguous. The CDR3 is 12 amino acids. Germline V lookup: CDR1 SGDLS, CDR2 YYNGEE. Trimming stripped 6 bases from V and 1 base from J, with 5 bases between. The CDR3 bases are TGTGCCAGCACAACTTCTGGAAACACCATATATTTT. Its translation is CASTTSGNTIYF.

The V gene is TRBV11-2, the J gene TRBJ2-1; no reliable D call. CDR1 SGHAT and CDR2 FQNNGV come from the germline V gene. This CDR3 comprises 15 residues. Trimming left V 2 bases short and J 1 base short, with 9 bases between. CDR3 amino acids: CASSLTSGSYNEQFF. CDR3 coding DNA: TGTGCCAGCAGCTTAACTTCCGGATCCTACAATGAGCAGTTCTTC.

The chain combines TRBV12-3 or TRBV12-4 with TRBJ1-2, with 8 bases lining up with TRBD1. V shed 3 bases, J shed 8 bases, and the junction held 5 bases outside the gene matches. This CDR3 is built from 13 residues. CDR3 amino acids: CASSFPGTGGYTF. CDR3 coding DNA: TGTGCCAGCAGTTTTCCCGGGACAGGCGGCTACACCTTC.

CDR3 residues: CASSVNGLTEAFF. DNA for the CDR3: TGTGCCAGCAGCGTAAACGGGCTTACTGAAGCTTTCTTT. The chain has TRBV9 and TRBJ1-1; D not resolved. Trimming left V 1 base short and J 5 bases short, with 9 bases between. Germline lookup yields CDR1 SGDLS and CDR2 YYNGEE. This CDR3 has 13 residues.

The V and J genes are TRBV2 and TRBJ2-1; 8 nucleotides align to TRBD2. This CDR3 spans 17 amino acids. Germline V gene data show CDR1 as SNHLY and CDR2 as FYNNEI. With V trimmed by 1 base and J by 7 bases, 12 bases remained unmatched. The CDR3 protein is CASSEVGSGRRLNEQFF. As DNA, the CDR3 is TGTGCCAGCAGTGAAGTTGGCAGCGGGAGAAGGTTGAATGAGCAGTTCTTC.

Note on this clone: Other DNA sequences in the sample encode the same CDR3. The genes are TRBV18 and TRBJ2-3; D not resolved. V was cut by 0 bases and J by 3 bases, with 7 bases left in between. Germline CDR1 KGHSH, CDR2 LQKENI. The CDR3 runs to 14 residues. CDR3 nucleotide sequence: TGTGCCAGCTCACCACCGAGCAGGACAGATACGCAGTATTTT. Protein sequence: CASSPPSRTDTQYF.

The chain uses TRBV9 and TRBJ2-1; 11 positions match TRBD2. The CDR3 length is 15 residues. After removal of 5 bases from V and 9 bases from J, the junction contained 10 bases not matched to a gene. The V gene's germline CDR1 is SGDLS and CDR2 YYNGEE. CDR3 amino acids: CASSSTGTSGGEQFF. As DNA, the CDR3 is TGTGCCAGCAGTTCGACCGGGACTAGCGGAGGTGAGCAGTTCTTC. The full variable domain, its missing parts supplied by reference TRBV9 and TRBJ2-1, is DSGVTQTPKHLITATGQRVTLRCSPRSGDLSVYWYQQSLDQGLQFLIQYYNGEERAKGNILERFSAQQFPDLHSELNLSSLELGDSALYFCASSSTGTSGGEQFFGPGTRLTVL.

This sequence joins TRBV18 and TRBJ1-4, with a possible D match to TRBD1 (5 bases). The V gene's germline CDR1 is KGHSH and CDR2 LQKENI. This CDR3 spans 16 amino acids. V was pared by 1 base and J by 0 bases, with 9 bases between. CDR3 in DNA: TGTGCCAGCTCACCACGACAGATTACAACTAATGAAAAACTGTTTTTT. Amino acid sequence: CASSPRQITTNEKLFF.

This chain connects TRBV7-2 to TRBJ1-2, with 10 bases matching TRBD1. Germline CDR1 SGHTA, CDR2 FQGNSA. J lost 6 bases, V lost 6 bases, and 10 bases had no gene match. The CDR3 runs 15 residues. CDR3 residues: CASRPWDRGLHGYTF. In nucleotides, the CDR3 is TGTGCCAGCAGACCGTGGGACAGGGGACTACATGGCTACACCTTC.

The CDR3 nucleotides are TGCAGCGTTGATGGGGAGGTGAACACTGAAGCTTTCTTT. Protein product: CSVDGEVNTEAFF. V and J are TRBV29-1 and TRBJ1-1; D remains ambiguous. The CDR3 has 13 residues. CDR1 SQVTM and CDR2 ANQGSEA come from the germline V gene. Trimming removed 3 bases at V and 0 bases at J, with 8 bases between.

This rearrangement joins TRBV18 to TRBJ2-7, with D possibly being TRBD2 (6 bases). This CDR3 spans 16 amino acids. Germline assignment: CDR1 KGHSH and CDR2 LQKENI. Trimming pared 2 bases from V and 0 bases from J, leaving 14 bases between. In nucleotides, the CDR3 is TGTGCCAGCTCACCAAATCAGGGCGGGGTCTCCTACGAGCAGTACTTC. Amino acid sequence: CASSPNQGGVSYEQYF.

The J gene is TRBJ2-5, the V gene TRBV3-1 (or the pseudogene TRBV3-2), with D unclear. This CDR3 is 12 amino acids long. V lost 2 bases and J lost 5, with 6 bases in between. Germline assignment: CDR1 LGHDT and CDR2 YNNKEL (reference sequence). CDR3 sequence: CASSQRTETQYF. CDR3 sequence (DNA): TGTGCCAGCAGCCAACGGACGGAGACCCAGTACTTC.